The 13 T cell receptor beta chains below all came from one sample that was sequenced in a study of sequential checkpoint blockade in melanoma. Assay used: immunoSEQ multiplex PCR; TCRdb lists only in-frame clones, some missing. The sample carries about 5,100 clones, 25% to 40% recorded once. Stated treatment: randomized to nivolumab then ipilimumab (arm A) or the reverse (arm B). The material was tumor tissue (inferred from file names), obtained from a patient given nivolumab and ipilimumab in sequence. The receptors here all came from a human donor with melanoma.

This clone is medium-sized within its sample. The gene calls are TRBV6-8 and TRBJ1-1; D remains unclear. V was trimmed by 2 bases and J by 6 bases, leaving 13 bases between them. This CDR3 is 14 amino acids long. CDR1 and CDR2 (germline): MNHGY, SAAAGT. The CDR3 DNA is TGTGCCAGCAGTTACGAGAGGAGCGGTCCTGAAGCTTTCTTT. It encodes CASSYERSGPEAFF.

In this sample, this clone turned up a few times. This chain joins TRBV29-1 and TRBJ2-1; perhaps TRBD2 as D (7 bases). The CDR3 runs 12 residues. The germline V gene encodes CDR1 SQVTM and CDR2 ANQGSEA. Trimming pared 3 bases from V and 12 bases from J, leaving 15 bases between. The CDR3 reads CSVEDGGALQFF. In nucleotides, the CDR3 is TGCAGCGTTGAGGATGGGGGGGCCTTGCAGTTCTTC.

This clone was observed a handful of times. The genes are TRBV6-8 and TRBJ1-2, with D possibly TRBD1 on 5 matching bases. The germline V and J ends were trimmed by 6 bases and 4 bases, with 15 bases remaining between them. Germline V lookup: CDR1 MNHGY, CDR2 SAAAGT. This CDR3 contains 14 residues. CDR3 sequence reads: CASRDGGERYGYTF. CDR3 in DNA: TGTGCCAGCAGGGATGGGGGGGAACGCTATGGCTACACCTTC.

The chain carries TRBV28 and TRBJ1-4; 10 bases map to TRBD1. The CDR3 is made up of 16 amino acids. J was trimmed by 4 bases and V by 6 bases; bases with no gene match: 8. Germline lookup yields CDR1 MDHEN and CDR2 SYDVKM. The DNA for the CDR3 is TGTGCCAGCAGCTCCGGGACAGGGGTCTTTAATGAAAAACTGTTTTTT. Protein sequence: CASSSGTGVFNEKLFF.

This chain uses TRBV29-1 with TRBJ1-1; D remains unclear. Trimming cost V 0 bases and J 4 bases, with 9 bases left between them. The CDR3 sequence is 13 residues long. In germline, CDR1 is SQVTM, CDR2 ANQGSEA. CDR3 amino acids: CSVEDRGPTEAFF. For the CDR3, the DNA is TGCAGCGTTGAAGATCGAGGGCCCACTGAAGCTTTCTTT. Full variable domain (remainder filled in from reference TRBV29-1 and TRBJ1-1): SAVISQKPSRDICQRGTSLTIQCQVDSQVTMMFWYRQQPGQSLTLIATANQGSEATYESGFVIDKFPISRPNLTFSTLTVSNMSPEDSSIYLCSVEDRGPTEAFFGQGTRLTVV.

V gene TRBV30 combines with J gene TRBJ1-3, with unresolved D. Trimming shortened V by 0 bases and J by 0 bases, and 9 bases separated the two germline ends. CDR1 is GTSNPN, CDR2 SVGIG, per germline (reference sequence). This CDR3 has 15 residues. The CDR3 spells CAWSVRTYSGNTIYF. The CDR3 nucleotides read TGTGCCTGGAGTGTACGTACATACTCTGGAAACACCATATATTTT.

This chain joins TRBV28 and TRBJ2-5, with a weak D call TRBD2 (5 bases). Trimming took off 2 bases at V and 5 bases at J, with 12 bases between the two ends. The CDR3 length is 14 residues. Looked up from germline, CDR1 is MDHEN and CDR2 is SYDVKM. Here the CDR3 DNA reads TGTGCCAGCAGTTTAACGAGGGCCTGGGAGACCCAGTACTTC. This sequence encodes CASSLTRAWETQYF.

V and J are TRBV5-1 and TRBJ1-2, with D perhaps TRBD1 (5 bases). The CDR3 covers 15 residues. Germline-derived CDR1 and CDR2 are SGHRS and YFSETQ. Trimming took off 2 bases at V and 3 bases at J, with 14 bases between the two ends. DNA for the CDR3: TGCGCCAGCAGCTTTGACAGAGCGTATGACTATGGCTACACCTTC. The encoded protein is CASSFDRAYDYGYTF.

The chain joins TRBV28 to TRBJ2-2; 7 bases agree with TRBD1. Per germline, CDR1 MDHEN and CDR2 SYDVKM. Losses at the gene ends were 8 bases for V and 4 bases for J; bases not matched to a gene: 16. This CDR3 is built from 17 residues. The CDR3 here is CASLDSAGTDITGELFF. In nucleotides, the CDR3 is TGTGCCAGCCTAGACTCAGCCGGGACAGACATCACCGGGGAGCTGTTTTTT.

This sequence joins TRBV5-1 and TRBJ2-5; 10 positions match TRBD2. This CDR3 comprises 14 residues. CDR1 is SGHRS and CDR2 is YFSETQ in the germline V gene. After removal of 2 bases from V and 4 bases from J, the junction contained 2 bases not matched to a gene. In DNA, the CDR3 is TGCGCCAGCAGCTTAGCGGGAGGGTTAGAGACCCAGTACTTC. This sequence encodes CASSLAGGLETQYF.

CDR3 sequence (DNA): TGTGCCTGGAGTAAGCCGGGGAGGGGGCGCAGAAGTGAGCAGTTCTTC. Encoded protein: CAWSKPGRGRRSEQFF. This chain uses TRBV30 with TRBJ2-1; the D call may be TRBD1 or TRBD2 (7 bases each). Per the germline V gene, CDR1 is GTSNPN and CDR2 is SVGIG (reference sequence). The V gene lost 2 bases and the J gene lost 9 bases, with 23 bases spanning the gap. CDR3 length: 16 amino acids.

J is TRBJ2-5 and V is TRBV30; 9 bases fit TRBD2. J was trimmed by 5 bases and V by 0 bases; bases with no gene match: 10. This CDR3 has 16 residues. CDR1 GTSNPN and CDR2 SVGIG come from the germline V gene (reference sequence). The CDR3: CAWSVLAGGGRETQYF. In DNA form, the CDR3 reads TGTGCCTGGAGTGTACTGGCGGGAGGGGGCAGGGAGACCCAGTACTTC.

This clone was detected a few times. The chain links TRBV28 to TRBJ1-3; no clear D. The V end lost 2 bases, the J end lost 3 bases, and 14 bases lay between the germline ends. The CDR3 has 16 amino acids. From germline, CDR1 is MDHEN and CDR2 SYDVKM. CDR3 sequence reads: CASSLRAQTVGNTIYF. The CDR3 DNA is TGTGCCAGCAGTTTACGAGCCCAGACTGTTGGAAACACCATATATTTT.